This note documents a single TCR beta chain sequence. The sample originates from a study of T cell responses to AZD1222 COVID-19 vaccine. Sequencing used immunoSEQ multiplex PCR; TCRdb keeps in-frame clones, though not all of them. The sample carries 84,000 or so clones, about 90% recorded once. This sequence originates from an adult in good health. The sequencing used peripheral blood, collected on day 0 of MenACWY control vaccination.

CDR3 bases: TGTGCCAGCAGCACCCAAACAGGGGTCGGGGAATGGAGGAGCACCGGGGAGCTGTTTTTT. Its protein is CASSTQTGVGEWRSTGELFF. The chain has TRBV9 and TRBJ2-2; TRBD1 aligns across 7 bases. This CDR3 region has 20 residues. J lost 4 bases, V lost 4 bases, and 22 bases had no gene match. CDR1 SGDLS and CDR2 YYNGEE come from the germline V gene.